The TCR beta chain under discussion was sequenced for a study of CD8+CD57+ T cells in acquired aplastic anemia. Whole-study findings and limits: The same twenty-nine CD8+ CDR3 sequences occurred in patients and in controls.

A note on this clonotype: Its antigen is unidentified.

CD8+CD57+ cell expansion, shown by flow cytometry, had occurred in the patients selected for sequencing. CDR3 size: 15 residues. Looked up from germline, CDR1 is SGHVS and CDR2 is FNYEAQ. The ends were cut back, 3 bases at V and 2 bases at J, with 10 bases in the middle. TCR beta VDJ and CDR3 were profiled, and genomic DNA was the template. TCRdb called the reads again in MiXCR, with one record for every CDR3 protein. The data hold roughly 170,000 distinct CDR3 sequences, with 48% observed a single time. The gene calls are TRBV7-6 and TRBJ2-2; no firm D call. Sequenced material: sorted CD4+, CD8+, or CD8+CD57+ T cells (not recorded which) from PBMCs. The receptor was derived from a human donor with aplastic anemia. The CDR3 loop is CASSFADINTGELFF. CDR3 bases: TGTGCCAGCAGCTTTGCGGATATTAACACCGGGGAGCTGTTTTTT.